This TCR beta chain was profiled in a study of human T cells and chemical hapten exposure. Stated time point: patch test 1, 2 weeks after DPC sensitization. Indicated treatment: therapeutic diphenylcyclopropenone sensitization with weekly scalp DPC. This clonotype was found a few times. The germline gene is not matched at one end of the junction; a read error may be the cause. From the RACE reads, TCRdb called clonotypes with MiXCR, one entry per CDR3 protein. The sample lists around 120,000 distinct CDR3 sequences, 9.5% to 13% seen once, with more than 1.3% in the top ten. This CDR3 contains 12 residues. Germline V CDR1 and CDR2: MDHEN, SYDVKM.

The V call is TRBV28, the J call TRBJ1-1; D uncertain. The TCR comes from a woman aged 45-59 years with alopecia areata. Some clones in this sample may be carry-over from other donors' samples. Sequenced here: whole blood, sampled in connection with sensitization to the hapten diphenylcyclopropenone (DPC). CDR3 bases: TGTGCCAGCAGTTTACTCACCGGGGTCTGGCTCTTT. It translates to CASSLLTGVWLF.